This is a list of T cell receptor beta chains from one sample in a study of T cell responses to AZD1222 COVID-19 vaccine. Method: immunoSEQ multiplex PCR; TCRdb's copy keeps in-frame clones and lacks some. Of about 56,000 clones listed, roughly 90% were seen once; the top ten hold about 7.1%. The sequenced sample was peripheral blood, obtained 28 days after the second AZD1222 dose. All receptors come from an adult who received the AZD1222 COVID-19 vaccine. The CDR3 runs from the conserved cysteine through the conserved F or W. Each record gives: clone size, V gene, J gene, D gene, CDR3 DNA, CDR3 protein. D genes are given only for firm matches. Only some rows state a clone size, as once, few, many or a class for expanded clones.

once	TRBV5-4	TRBJ1-2	-	TGTGCCAGCAGCTCGGTTCTCAGATTTGGCTACACCTTC	CASSSVLRFGYTF
-	TRBV6-5	TRBJ1-5	-	TGTGCCAGCAGTCAACAGAGTAGCAATCAGCCCCAGCATTTT	CASSQQSSNQPQHF
-	TRBV6-5	TRBJ1-1	-	TGTGCCTCCTACCGACACGGGTTTCAGGACACTGAAGCTTTCTTT	CASYRHGFQDTEAFF
-	TRBV28	TRBJ2-3	-	TGTGCCAGCAGTTATGATAGAGGGTCAGATACGCAGTATTTT	CASSYDRGSDTQYF
-	TRBV7-3	TRBJ2-1	TRBD2	TGTGCCAGCAGCCAGGGAGGGACGGGTTACAATGAGCAGTTCTTC	CASSQGGTGYNEQFF
-	TRBV18	TRBJ1-5	-	TGTGCCAGCTCACCAGGAGAGAATCAGCCCCAGCATTTT	CASSPGENQPQHF
-	TRBV19	TRBJ1-1	-	TGTGCCAGTAGTATGACAGGAGGGGCCACTGAAGCTTTCTTT	CASSMTGGATEAFF
-	TRBV18	TRBJ1-2	-	TGTGCCAGCTCACCAGAAGGGGTAGCTAACTATGGCTACACCTTC	CASSPEGVANYGYTF
once	TRBV5-8	TRBJ2-2	-	TGTGCCAGCAGCTTATGGACCACCGGGGAGCTGTTTTTT	CASSLWTTGELFF
-	TRBV4-3	TRBJ2-2	TRBD2	TGCGCCAGCAGCCAAGATCTAGCGGGAGTTGCCGGGGAGCTGTTTTTT	CASSQDLAGVAGELFF
-	TRBV7-9	TRBJ2-1	TRBD1	TGTGCCAGCAGCTTAAGACAGGGGGCCTACAATGAGCAGTTCTTC	CASSLRQGAYNEQFF
-	TRBV27	TRBJ1-5	-	TGTGCCAGCAGTTTATCCGGGTACAATCAGCCCCAGCATTTT	CASSLSGYNQPQHF
-	TRBV5-1	TRBJ2-7	TRBD1	TGCGCCAGCAGTCCCGGGACAGGGACTTCCGAGCAGTACTTC	CASSPGTGTSEQYF
-	TRBV19	TRBJ1-1	-	TGTGCCAGTAGAGAAGGCACTGAAGCTTTCTTT	CASREGTEAFF
-	TRBV5-5	TRBJ2-3	-	TGTGCCAGCCGGTACCTGTCTAGCACAGATACGCAGTATTTT	CASRYLSSTDTQYF